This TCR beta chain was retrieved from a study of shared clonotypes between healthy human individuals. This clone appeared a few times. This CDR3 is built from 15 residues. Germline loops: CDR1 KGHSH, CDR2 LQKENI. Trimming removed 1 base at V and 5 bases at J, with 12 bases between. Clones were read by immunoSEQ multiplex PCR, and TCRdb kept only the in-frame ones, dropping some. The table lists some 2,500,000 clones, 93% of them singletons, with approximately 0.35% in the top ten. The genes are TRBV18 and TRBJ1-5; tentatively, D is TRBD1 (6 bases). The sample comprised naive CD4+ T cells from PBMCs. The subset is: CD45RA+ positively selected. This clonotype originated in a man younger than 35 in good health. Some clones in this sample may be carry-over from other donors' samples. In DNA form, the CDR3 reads TGTGCCAGCTCACCACAAACAGGGAGGGATCAGCCCCAGCATTTT. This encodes CASSPQTGRDQPQHF.